Listed here are 4 T cell receptor beta chains from one sample, sequenced in a study of shared clonotypes between healthy human individuals. TCRdb keeps only in-frame clones here, not all; method: immunoSEQ multiplex PCR. The sample shows roughly 700,000 clones, 74% of them seen only once. Input material: memory CD4+ T cells sorted from blood. Indicated subset: CD45RA-negative fraction. The receptors shown here come from a woman aged 30 to 39 in good health.

The chain is built from TRBV27 and TRBJ2-1, with D perhaps matching TRBD2 (6 bases). Germline-derived CDR1 and CDR2 are MNHEY and SMNVEV (reference sequence). The CDR3 runs to 14 residues. V was trimmed by 3 bases and J by 5 bases, leaving 11 bases between them. CDR3 sequence (DNA): TGTGCCAGCAGTTTTCAGCGGAGGGACAATGAGCAGTTCTTC. It translates to CASSFQRRDNEQFF.

V usage is TRBV28 and J usage is TRBJ2-5; the match to TRBD1 covers 8 bases. Germline loops: CDR1 MDHEN, CDR2 SYDVKM. V shed 7 bases, J shed 4 bases, and the junction held 5 bases outside the gene matches. The length of the CDR3 is 13 residues. The CDR3: CASIIQGGETQYF. CDR3 bases: TGTGCCAGCATCATACAGGGGGGAGAGACCCAGTACTTC.

The chain has TRBV5-1 and TRBJ2-1; a possible D gene is TRBD1 (5 bases). Trimming cost V 4 bases and J 6 bases, with 11 bases left between them. The CDR3 sequence is 13 residues long. Germline values: CDR1 SGHRS, CDR2 YFSETQ. The CDR3 spells CASSRRERNEQFF. The CDR3 coding sequence is TGCGCCAGCAGCCGCAGGGAACGCAATGAGCAGTTCTTC. The whole variable domain, filled in from reference TRBV5-1 and TRBJ2-1, reads KAGVTQTPRYLIKTRGQQVTLSCSPISGHRSVSWYQQTPGQGLQFLFEYFSETQRNKGNFPGRFSGRQFSNSRSEMNVSTLELGDSALYLCASSRRERNEQFFGPGTRLTVL.

This chain joins TRBV2 and TRBJ2-1; no firm D call. The germline CDR1 and CDR2 sequences are SNHLY and FYNNEI. The length of the CDR3 is 14 residues. The germline V and J ends were trimmed by 4 bases and 3 bases, with 10 bases remaining between them. CDR3 in amino acids: CASSVNQIYNEQFF. The DNA of the CDR3 is TGTGCCAGCAGTGTAAACCAGATCTACAATGAGCAGTTCTTC.